This TCR beta chain was sequenced for a study of TIL therapy for anti-PD-1-resistant metastatic lung cancer (dated by TCRdb to 2020 to 2022). With regard to the full study: Tumors were harvested before any PD-1/PD-L1 blockade; patients then received nivolumab, and those progressing received lymphodepletion, expanded TIL infusion and IL-2. Among the enrolled patients, the median age was roughly 54 years (range 38-75), and the median tumor PD-L1 proportion score was roughly 6.4%. The cohort was composed predominantly of lung adenocarcinoma, with a few EGFR-mutant and two ALK-rearranged tumors included, and half of patients were identified as current or former smokers. A median non-synonymous tumor mutation burden of roughly 1.4 mutations per megabase was determined across the cohort by whole-exome sequencing. T cell receptor beta sequencing of tumor and peripheral blood served to follow clonotypes across the tumor, the expanded TIL product, and serial blood samples.

The immunoSEQ v3 hsTCRB kit was used to amplify TCR beta CDR3 regions from genomic DNA through bias-controlled multiplex PCR. An Illumina NextSeq 500 was used to sequence the TCR libraries, reaching some 2 million read pairs at survey level or about 5-6.5 million at deep level. The authors' analysis ran thus. Clonality was reported by immunoSEQ Analyzer software, which also assigned V, D and J genes and filtered out non-productive sequences. Repertoires of infused TIL and blood were compared using productive Simpson clonality and the Morisita overlap index of productive TRB rearrangements. For each clone in blood, the absolute clonotype count was estimated by multiplying the lymphocyte count by the CD3+ fraction and by the clone's productive frequency. Sourced from immuneACCESS, this table was stored by TCRdb with only in-frame sequences that have V and J called. A share of the clones is absent; for the studies checked, an unresolved V gene accounts for under half, and the remainder has no known explanation. The V and J calls and clone size were taken over from that table, and D and trimming were inferred from the DNA. The sample yields about 60,000 clones; about two thirds were counted once. 6% to 7% of the sample rests with the top ten.

Concerning this clone itself: Its antigen target is currently unknown. Base qualities were left out, and no much larger clone turns up one base away.

The study at large found these results: Infused TIL clonotypes partially replaced the baseline peripheral repertoire then decayed over months, with no apparent association between persistence and response. The study protocol defined all tumor marker inferences as exploratory. The cohort was highly selected, including more treatment-naive, never-smoker and oncogene-addicted patients than is typical, which limits generalizability.

The time point label for this specimen denotes: pre-treatment sample, taken before nivolumab and TIL therapy. Adults with stage 4 NSCLC were enrolled in a dual-center phase I trial from late 2017 to early 2020. The samples were drawn from an open-label, single-arm phase I trial testing tumor-infiltrating lymphocyte therapy combined with nivolumab in advanced non-small cell lung cancer. Mononuclear cells from blood collected in EDTA tubes were isolated on a Ficoll gradient and snap-frozen as pellets, and DNA was then extracted using a Qiagen mini-prep kit. The receptor was isolated from a person between 25 and 80 years old with non-small cell lung cancer. The sample in question was blood, obtained at baseline.

The base sequence is TGCGCCAGCAGTGAAGTCACGTTGTACGGCTCCGAGCAGTACTTC. This encodes CASSEVTLYGSEQYF. Rearrangement joined TRBV5-1 to TRBJ2-7; no D segment can be confidently identified. The V and J ends are trimmed by 5 bases and 6 bases, leaving 21 bases between them. From the germline V gene, CDR1 is SGHRS and CDR2 is YFSETQ. The CDR3, cysteine through phenylalanine, is 15 amino acids long. Just CDR3 DNA is preserved here, 45 bases in frame from base 1.